The sequence of this TCR beta chain was determined in a study of cytomegalovirus exposure and HLA in healthy donors. Study results and limitations: The classifier, whose performance was assessed in both the original and validation cohorts, reportedly diagnosed cytomegalovirus status with high specificity and sensitivity. The authors enumerated over 150 TCR beta chains as linked to cytomegalovirus. Many donors carried some public TCRs, although rarity characterized most TCR sequences.

The length of the CDR3 is 16 residues. The germline V gene has CDR1 SGHVS and CDR2 FNYEAQ. J was trimmed by 8 bases and V by 4 bases; bases with no gene match: 16. A remark on this clone: The antigen remains undetermined.

Here immunoSEQ multiplex PCR was the method, and the copy in TCRdb shows in-frame clones only, minus some. The table records roughly 120,000 clones, roughly 94% of them present only once. The sequenced sample was PBMCs. The chain combines TRBV7-6 with TRBJ1-2; TRBD1 aligns across 7 bases. This TCR derives from a woman between 18 and 30 years old in good health and CMV-seronegative. The CDR3 DNA is TGTGCCAGCAGCTGGAGCAGGGGGATGGGATTTTACGGCTACACCTTC. Its translation is CASSWSRGMGFYGYTF.